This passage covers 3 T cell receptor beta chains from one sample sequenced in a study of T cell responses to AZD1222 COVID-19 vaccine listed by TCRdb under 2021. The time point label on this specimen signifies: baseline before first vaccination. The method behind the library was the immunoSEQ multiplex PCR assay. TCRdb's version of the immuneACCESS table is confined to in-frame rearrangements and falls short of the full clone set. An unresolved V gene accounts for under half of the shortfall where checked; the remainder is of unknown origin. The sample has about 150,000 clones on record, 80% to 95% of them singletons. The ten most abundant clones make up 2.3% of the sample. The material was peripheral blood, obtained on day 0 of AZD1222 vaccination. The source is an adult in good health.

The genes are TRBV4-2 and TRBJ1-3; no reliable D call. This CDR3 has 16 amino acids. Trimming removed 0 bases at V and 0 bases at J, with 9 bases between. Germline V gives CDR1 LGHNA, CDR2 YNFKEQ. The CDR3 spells CASSQEGTRSGNTIYF. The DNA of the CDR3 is TGTGCCAGCAGCCAAGAGGGCACCCGCTCTGGAAACACCATATATTTT.

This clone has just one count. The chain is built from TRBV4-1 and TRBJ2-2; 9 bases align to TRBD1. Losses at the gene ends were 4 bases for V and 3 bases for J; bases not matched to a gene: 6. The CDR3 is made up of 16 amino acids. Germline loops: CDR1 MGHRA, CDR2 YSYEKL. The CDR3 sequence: CASSRIRTGDTGELFF. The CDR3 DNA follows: TGCGCCAGCAGCCGAATACGGACAGGGGACACCGGGGAGCTGTTTTTT.

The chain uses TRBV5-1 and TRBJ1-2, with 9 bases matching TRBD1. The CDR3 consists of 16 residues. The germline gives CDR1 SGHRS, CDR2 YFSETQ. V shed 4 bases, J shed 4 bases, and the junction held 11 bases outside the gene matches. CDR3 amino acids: CASSPGTGGVVYGYTF. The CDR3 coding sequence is TGCGCCAGCAGCCCAGGAACAGGGGGCGTTGTCTATGGCTACACCTTC.